Presented here are 28 T cell receptor beta chains from one specimen sequenced in a study of shared clonotypes between healthy human individuals. Measured with immunoSEQ multiplex PCR; TCRdb has only the in-frame clones, and not every one. The sample consists of about 600,000 clones, roughly 97% of them appearing once. Sequencing was performed on naive CD4+ T cells sorted from blood. Stated subset: CD45RA+ positively selected. These receptors all stem from a woman younger than 45 in good health.

CDR3 DNA: TGTGCCAGCAGCTTAGCGAACGGGGCACAAGAGACCCAGTACTTC. Translating it yields CASSLANGAQETQYF. This chain links TRBV7-9 with TRBJ2-5; D is tentatively TRBD1 or TRBD2 (5 bases each). The germline gives CDR1 SEHNR, CDR2 FQNEAQ (reference sequence). Trimming took off 0 bases at V and 2 bases at J, with 10 bases between the two ends. This CDR3 spans 15 amino acids.

The chain employs TRBV4-1 and TRBJ2-4, with 9 bases aligning to TRBD2. V shed 1 base, J shed 3 bases, and the junction held 19 bases outside the gene matches. The germline CDR1 and CDR2 sequences are MGHRA and YSYEKL. The CDR3 totals 21 residues. The CDR3 loop is CASSQGSGRRVAGGIKNIQYF. The CDR3 DNA reads as TGCGCCAGCAGCCAAGGCAGTGGAAGGAGGGTGGCGGGAGGGATCAAAAACATTCAGTACTTC.

The V gene is TRBV28, the J gene TRBJ1-1; weak D call: TRBD1 (6 bases). CDR3 length equals 14 residues. Trimming stripped 6 bases from V and 0 bases from J, with 11 bases between. CDR1 MDHEN and CDR2 SYDVKM come from the germline V gene. This CDR3 reads CASSHGTLNTEAFF. The CDR3 nucleotides read TGTGCCAGCAGCCATGGGACATTGAACACTGAAGCTTTCTTT.

The chain combines TRBV15 with TRBJ1-1, with D hard to call. Trimming took 0 bases from V and 4 from J, leaving 12 bases between them. Germline lookup yields CDR1 LNHNV and CDR2 YYDKDF (reference sequence). The CDR3 covers 15 residues. CDR3 loop: CATSRDDGPVTEAFF. The CDR3 bases are TGTGCCACCAGCAGAGATGACGGGCCGGTCACTGAAGCTTTCTTT. The whole variable domain, remainder taken from reference TRBV15 and TRBJ1-1, is DAMVIQNPRYQVTQFGKPVTLSCSQTLNHNVMYWYQQKSSQAPKLLFHYYDKDFNNEADTPDNFQSRRPNTSFCFLDIRSPGLGDTAMYLCATSRDDGPVTEAFFGQGTRLTVV.

The gene calls are TRBV5-4 and TRBJ1-6; D is undetermined. V was cut by 0 bases and J by 1 base, with 8 bases left in between. Germline V gene sequence: CDR1 SGHNT, CDR2 YYREEE (reference sequence). CDR3 length: 16 residues. The CDR3 here is CASSLEVGSYNSPLHF. The DNA of the CDR3 is TGTGCCAGCAGCTTGGAGGTTGGGTCCTATAATTCACCCCTCCACTTT.

The chain couples TRBV6-4 to TRBJ2-2; D possibly corresponds to TRBD1 (5 bases). Germline-derived CDR1 and CDR2 are MRHNA and SNTAGT. CDR3 length: 13 amino acids. V was trimmed by 7 bases and J by 1 base, leaving 7 bases between them. The CDR3 DNA follows: TGTGCCAGCAAAGGGGTGAACACCGGGGAGCTGTTTTTT. Translation: CASKGVNTGELFF.

This chain connects TRBV28 to TRBJ1-1; 8 nucleotides agree with TRBD1. The germline V gene encodes CDR1 MDHEN and CDR2 SYDVKM. The length of the CDR3 is 14 residues. The trim removed 2 bases at V and 7 bases at J, leaving 6 bases unmatched. The CDR3 is CASSLAGGTNEAFF. The CDR3 DNA is TGTGCCAGCAGTTTAGCAGGGGGCACGAATGAAGCTTTCTTT.

The gene calls are TRBV7-8 and TRBJ2-3; perhaps TRBD1 as D (6 bases). The germline CDR1 and CDR2 sequences are SGHVS and FQNEAQ. The CDR3 has 15 residues. The V and J ends lost 4 bases and 0 bases respectively, with 11 bases between them. Here the CDR3 DNA reads TGTGCCAGCAGCTGGGACACGAAGAGCACAGATACGCAGTATTTT. Translating gives CASSWDTKSTDTQYF.

The rearrangement links TRBV5-1 to TRBJ2-7, with TRBD1 identical over 7 bases. CDR1 SGHRS and CDR2 YFSETQ come from the germline V gene. This CDR3 is built from 16 residues. J was trimmed by 0 bases and V by 4 bases; bases with no gene match: 10. CDR3 residues: CASSMPGTESSYEQYF. CDR3 DNA sequence: TGCGCCAGCAGCATGCCCGGGACAGAAAGCTCCTACGAGCAGTACTTC.

This clone showed up just once. The chain recombines TRBV19 with TRBJ1-1; tentative D call: TRBD1 (6 bases). Trimming left V 4 bases short and J 0 bases short, with 15 bases between. Looked up from germline, CDR1 is LNHDA and CDR2 is SQIVND (reference sequence). CDR3 length: 16 amino acids. The CDR3 here is CASSTRGGRMNTEAFF. The CDR3 coding sequence is TGTGCCAGTAGTACCAGGGGTGGTCGAATGAACACTGAAGCTTTCTTT.

This clone has only one observation. J is TRBJ2-1 and V is TRBV28, with 12 bases identical to TRBD2. J gave up 3 bases and V 5 bases, and 8 bases lay outside the gene matches. CDR3 length: 17 residues. CDR1 MDHEN and CDR2 SYDVKM come from the germline V gene. The CDR3 is CASSDWTSGTLYNEQFF. The CDR3 DNA sequence: TGTGCCAGCAGTGATTGGACTAGCGGGACCCTCTACAATGAGCAGTTCTTC.

This sequence joins TRBV5-1 and TRBJ2-5; 8 bases are a match to TRBD2. V trimming: 0 bases; J trimming: 5 bases; junction bases outside the gene matches: 9. The CDR3 length is 16 residues. Germline CDR1 SGHRS, CDR2 YFSETQ. The CDR3 DNA follows: TGCGCCAGCAGCTTGGCCTACGGGAGGGCGGGGGAGACCCAGTACTTC. It is translated as CASSLAYGRAGETQYF.

The chain employs TRBV28 and TRBJ1-1, with D perhaps TRBD1 (6 bases). Per the germline V gene, CDR1 is MDHEN and CDR2 is SYDVKM. Trimming cost V 7 bases and J 5 bases, with 20 bases left between them. This CDR3 has 15 amino acids. CDR3 coding DNA: TGTGCCAGCACCCCCTTGAGGGGGAGGCGGACTGAAGCTTTCTTT. Encoded protein: CASTPLRGRRTEAFF.

This rearrangement joins TRBV27 to TRBJ2-7; the D gene is possibly TRBD2 (5 bases). V lost 6 bases, J lost 1 base, and 16 bases lay in between. The CDR3 runs 15 residues. CDR1 is MNHEY, CDR2 SMNVEV, per germline (reference sequence). CDR3 in amino acids: CASSKYPGESYEQYF. The DNA of the CDR3 is TGTGCCAGCAGCAAATATCCTGGGGAGTCCTACGAGCAGTACTTC.

This chain connects TRBV27 to TRBJ2-3; 7 bases are shared with TRBD2. With V trimmed by 8 bases and J by 0 bases, 5 bases remained unmatched. CDR3 size: 14 residues. The V gene's germline CDR1 is MNHEY and CDR2 SMNVEV (reference sequence). CDR3 protein: CASGPGLSTDTQYF. DNA for the CDR3: TGTGCCAGCGGACCGGGACTAAGCACAGATACGCAGTATTTT.

This chain joins TRBV27 and TRBJ1-5, with 9 nucleotides matching TRBD1. Germline values: CDR1 MNHEY, CDR2 SMNVEV (reference sequence). The length of the CDR3 is 20 residues. V lost 1 base and J lost 4; bases outside the gene matches: 17. CDR3 in amino acids: CASSLLPAGQGAGLNQPQHF. The CDR3 DNA sequence: TGTGCCAGCAGTTTATTACCTGCGGGACAGGGAGCGGGGCTAAATCAGCCCCAGCATTTT.

This sequence joins TRBV19 and TRBJ1-6; D is perhaps TRBD1 (5 bases). V lost 7 bases and J lost 5, with 15 bases in between. This CDR3 has 15 amino acids. CDR1 and CDR2 (germline): LNHDA, SQIVND (reference sequence). DNA of the CDR3: TGTGCCAGTAATCTTCGCAGGGCGAATAATTCACCCCTCCACTTT. This gives the protein CASNLRRANNSPLHF. The variable domain in full, completed from reference TRBV19 and TRBJ1-6, reads DGGITQSPKYLFRKEGQNVTLSCEQNLNHDAMYWYRQDPGQGLRLIYYSQIVNDFQKGDIAEGYSVSREKKESFPLTVTSAQKNPTAFYLCASNLRRANNSPLHFGNGTRLTVT.

The sample holds a few counts of this clone. This rearrangement joins TRBV2 to TRBJ1-1; 10 positions match TRBD1. CDR3 length: 15 residues. The germline V gene encodes CDR1 SNHLY and CDR2 FYNNEI. The junction had 3 bases not matched to a gene; V was cut back by 4 bases and J by 1 base. CDR3 in amino acids: CASSGQGAGNTEAFF. The CDR3 DNA sequence: TGTGCCAGCAGTGGACAGGGGGCAGGGAACACTGAAGCTTTCTTT.

The gene calls are TRBV6-1 and TRBJ2-2; 7 bases fit TRBD1. Trimming removed 2 bases from V and 3 bases from J; junction bases left unmatched: 3. Germline loops: CDR1 MNHNS, CDR2 SASEGT. This CDR3 contains 15 residues. CDR3 residues: CASSELDRHTGELFF. The DNA of the CDR3 is TGTGCCAGCAGTGAATTGGACAGGCACACCGGGGAGCTGTTTTTT.

This chain links TRBV28 with TRBJ2-1, with D perhaps matching TRBD2 (7 bases). There are 17 residues in the CDR3. Germline CDR1 MDHEN, CDR2 SYDVKM. With 3 bases removed from V and 4 bases from J, the gap between germline ends came to 19 bases. CDR3 protein: CASSFGGARAFYNEQFF. In nucleotides, the CDR3 is TGTGCCAGCAGTTTTGGGGGGGCGCGGGCCTTTTACAATGAGCAGTTCTTC. The variable domain in full, with the rest retrieved from reference TRBV28 and TRBJ2-1, is DVKVTQSSRYLVKRTGEKVFLECVQDMDHENMFWYRQDPGLGLRLIYFSYDVKMKEKGDIPEGYSVSREKKERFSLILESASTNQTSMYLCASSFGGARAFYNEQFFGPGTRLTVL.

The gene calls are TRBV5-1 and TRBJ1-2; D unresolved. The CDR3 is 13 residues long. The V end lost 4 bases, the J end lost 3 bases, and 10 bases lay between the germline ends. CDR1 is SGHRS, CDR2 YFSETQ, per germline. The CDR3 protein is CASSRGADYGYTF. The CDR3, as DNA: TGCGCCAGCAGCCGGGGTGCAGACTATGGCTACACCTTC.

The chain recombines TRBV6-1 with TRBJ2-5; 11 bases map to TRBD2. The CDR3 sequence is 16 residues long. Germline V gene data show CDR1 as MNHNS and CDR2 as SASEGT. V trimming: 4 bases; J trimming: 4 bases; junction bases outside the gene matches: 8. The CDR3 is CASSAGTSGIGETQYF. In DNA, the CDR3 is TGTGCCAGCAGTGCCGGGACTAGCGGAATCGGAGAGACCCAGTACTTC.

For the CDR3, the DNA is TGCGCCAGCAGAGAGAACACTGAAGCTTTCTTT. Translating it yields CASRENTEAFF. The V gene is TRBV5-1, the J gene TRBJ1-1, with D uncertain. The CDR3 runs to 11 residues. Germline V gene lookup returns CDR1 SGHRS and CDR2 YFSETQ. V shed 5 bases and J shed 1 base, with 3 bases lying between them.

CDR3 in DNA: TGTGCCTGGGCCTTTGAGGCGGGAGTCCCCCGGGAGCAGTTCTTC. Encoded protein: CAWAFEAGVPREQFF. The rearrangement uses TRBV30 and TRBJ2-1; 7 bases line up with TRBD2. The germline CDR1 and CDR2 sequences are GTSNPN and SVGIG (reference sequence). The V and J ends lost 5 bases and 10 bases, in that order; junction bases with no gene match: 17. This CDR3 is 15 amino acids long.

The rearrangement joins TRBV19 to TRBJ1-2; no clear D. V shed 3 bases and J shed 8 bases, with 7 bases lying between them. Germline V gene sequence: CDR1 LNHDA, CDR2 SQIVND (reference sequence). There are 11 residues in the CDR3. CDR3 DNA: TGTGCCAGTAGTATCCGTCGGGGCTACACCTTC. It encodes CASSIRRGYTF.

The chain joins TRBV6-5 to TRBJ2-5, with 12 bases that match TRBD1. J was trimmed by 5 bases and V by 5 bases; bases with no gene match: 6. This CDR3 has 15 amino acids. Per the germline V gene, CDR1 is MNHEY and CDR2 is SVGAGI. CDR3 protein: CASSHGTGGVETQYF. CDR3 sequence (DNA): TGTGCCAGCAGTCACGGGACAGGGGGCGTGGAGACCCAGTACTTC.

The chain employs TRBV5-4 and TRBJ2-5; 12 positions agree with TRBD2. The CDR3 is made up of 16 amino acids. Germline trimming cut 4 bases from V and 2 bases from J; bases unmatched to any gene: 6. Looked up from germline, CDR1 is SGHNT and CDR2 is YYREEE (reference sequence). CDR3: CASSLSSGRGQETQYF. The CDR3 DNA follows: TGTGCCAGCAGCCTATCTAGCGGGAGGGGTCAAGAGACCCAGTACTTC.

V usage is TRBV2 and J usage is TRBJ1-2; 8 positions agree with TRBD1. V trimming: 7 bases; J trimming: 6 bases; junction bases outside the gene matches: 7. CDR1 and CDR2 from the germline V gene are SNHLY and FYNNEI. The CDR3 runs 13 residues. The CDR3 DNA reads TGTGCCAGCACCCTGGACAGGGAGGATGGCTACACCTTC. It specifies CASTLDREDGYTF.